Listed below are T cell receptor beta chains from one sample, sequenced in a study of shared clonotypes between healthy human individuals. Here immunoSEQ multiplex PCR was the method, and the copy in TCRdb shows in-frame clones only, minus some. Of under 2,500,000 clones in the sample, around 95% are singletons; the top ten hold 0.1% to 0.15%. Sequencing was carried out using naive CD4+ T cells sorted from blood. The receptors were sampled from a man aged 18 to 30 in good health. The CDR3 runs from the conserved cysteine through the conserved F or W. D genes are given only for firm matches.

v_call	d_call	j_call	cdr3_nt	cdr3_aa
TRBV10-3	.	TRBJ2-2	TGTGCCGGGAGCGTTGCGAACACCGGGGAGCTGTTTTTT	CAGSVANTGELFF
TRBV7-2	TRBD1	TRBJ2-5	TGTGCCAGCAGCACAGGGGTAGGGACCCAGTACTTC	CASSTGVGTQYF
TRBV7-2	.	TRBJ2-1	TGTGCCAGCAACATTTTTCCGAGGCAGCAGTTCTTC	CASNIFPRQQFF
TRBV10-3	.	TRBJ1-2	TGTGCCATCAGCAAAGACAGCCCCTATGGCTACACCTTC	CAISKDSPYGYTF
TRBV15	TRBD2	TRBJ2-5	TGTGCCACCAGCAGAGATAGTAGCGGGGGTAGGGAGACCCAGTACTTC	CATSRDSSGGRETQYF
TRBV5-6	.	TRBJ2-3	TGTGCCAGCAGCTTGACAGGCACAGATACGCAGTATTTT	CASSLTGTDTQYF
TRBV2	.	TRBJ1-2	TGTGCCAGCAGTGAGGGCAGGGTACCCTATGGCTACACCTTC	CASSEGRVPYGYTF
TRBV20-1	.	TRBJ1-1	TGCAGTGCAAAGATTGGGACTGAAGCTTTCTTT	CSAKIGTEAFF
TRBV5-4	.	TRBJ1-6	TGTGCCAGCAGCTTGGTAGGGAGTTCACCCCTCCACTTT	CASSLVGSSPLHF
TRBV2	TRBD1	TRBJ2-5	TGTGCCAGCAGTGCATTGGGACAGGGCCAAGAGACCCAGTACTTC	CASSALGQGQETQYF
TRBV7-9	.	TRBJ1-2	TGTGCCAGCAGCTTAGCGGGTTATACAGCGAGCACCTTC	CASSLAGYTASTF
TRBV11-2	.	TRBJ2-4	TGTGCCAGCAGCTTTTGGCAGCCGGCGGCCAAAAACATTCAGTACTTC	CASSFWQPAAKNIQYF